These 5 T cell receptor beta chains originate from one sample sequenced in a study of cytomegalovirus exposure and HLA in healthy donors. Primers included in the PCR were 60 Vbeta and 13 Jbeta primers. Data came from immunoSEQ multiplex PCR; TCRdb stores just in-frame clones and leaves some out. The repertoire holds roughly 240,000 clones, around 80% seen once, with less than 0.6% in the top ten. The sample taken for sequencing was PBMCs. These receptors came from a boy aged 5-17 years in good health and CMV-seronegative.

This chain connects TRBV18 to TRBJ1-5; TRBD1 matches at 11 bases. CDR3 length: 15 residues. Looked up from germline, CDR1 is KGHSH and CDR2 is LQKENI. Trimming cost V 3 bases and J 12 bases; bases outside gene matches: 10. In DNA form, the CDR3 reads TGTGCCAGCTCACCTCGGACAGGGGGCCCCTTATTCCAGCATTTT. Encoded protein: CASSPRTGGPLFQHF. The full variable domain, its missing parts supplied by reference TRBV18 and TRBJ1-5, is NAGVMQNPRHLVRRRGQEARLRCSPMKGHSHVYWYRQLPEEGLKFMVYLQKENIIDESGMPKERFSAEFPKEGPSILRIQQVVRGDSAAYFCASSPRTGGPLFQHFGDGTRLSIL.

The CDR3 protein is CAYCGQGAYEKLFF. The CDR3 DNA reads TGTGCCTATTGCGGACAGGGGGCCTACGAAAAACTGTTTTTT. The chain uses TRBV30 and TRBJ1-4; 11 bases map to TRBD1. The germline gives CDR1 GTSNPN, CDR2 SVGIG (reference sequence). J gave up 8 bases and V 7 bases, and 9 bases lay outside the gene matches. The CDR3 sequence is 14 residues long.

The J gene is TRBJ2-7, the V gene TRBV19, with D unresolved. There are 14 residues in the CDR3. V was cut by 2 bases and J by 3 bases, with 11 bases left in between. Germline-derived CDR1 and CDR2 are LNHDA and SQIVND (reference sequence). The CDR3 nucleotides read TGTGCCAGTAGTATAAACTCCCCCCTCTACGAGCAGTACTTC. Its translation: CASSINSPLYEQYF.

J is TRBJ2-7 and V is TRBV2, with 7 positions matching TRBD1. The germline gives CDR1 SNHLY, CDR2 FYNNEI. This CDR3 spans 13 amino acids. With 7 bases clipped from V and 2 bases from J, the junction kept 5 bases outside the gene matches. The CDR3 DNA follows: TGTGCCAGCAATCCAGGGGGAACCTACGAGCAGTACTTC. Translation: CASNPGGTYEQYF.

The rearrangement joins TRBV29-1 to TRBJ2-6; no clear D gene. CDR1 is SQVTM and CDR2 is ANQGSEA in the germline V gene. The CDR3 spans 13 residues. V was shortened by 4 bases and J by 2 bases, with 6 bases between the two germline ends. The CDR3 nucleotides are TGCAGCGTTGGGAGCGCTGGGGCCAACGTCCTGACTTTC. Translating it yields CSVGSAGANVLTF.